Listed below are T cell receptor beta chains from one sample, sequenced in a study of blood T cells in healthy people across ages. Via MiXCR, TCRdb re-called the 5' RACE reads, giving one row per CDR3 protein. The sample consists of about 1.8 million distinct CDR3 sequences, roughly 49% of them appearing once. The sequenced material came from blood. These receptors were obtained from a woman in her 40s in good health. Both conserved end residues are part of each CDR3. A D gene is named only where the DNA matches it firmly. Clone size, where shown, is once, few, many, or a class for clones that have expanded.

17	TRBV7-6	TRBJ1-5	NA	NA	TGTGCCAGCAGCTCCGGTCAGGGCCGGAATAGCAATCAGCCCCAGCATTTT	CASSSGQGRNSNQPQHF
13	TRBV12-3/TRBV12-4	TRBJ1-2	NA	few	TGTGCCAGCAGTTTAAGCGGCTACTATGGCTACACCTTC	CASSLSGYYGYTF
15	TRBV3-1	TRBJ2-1	NA	few	TGTGCCAGCAGCCCAGGCGGACGGGGGTACAATGAGCAGTTCTTC	CASSPGGRGYNEQFF
15	TRBV27	TRBJ1-4	NA	NA	TGTGCCAGCAGTTCCCCGGGACTCCCTAATGAAAAACTGTTTTTT	CASSSPGLPNEKLFF
15	TRBV27	TRBJ2-7	NA	NA	TGTGCCAGCAGTTTGCACCGAGGCGAGGTATACGAGCAGTACTTC	CASSLHRGEVYEQYF
15	TRBV4-3	TRBJ1-2	NA	NA	TGCGCCAGCAGCCAAGGCACGACAGGCAACTATGGCTACACCTTC	CASSQGTTGNYGYTF
15	TRBV6-2/TRBV6-3	TRBJ2-1	TRBD1	NA	TGTGCCAGCAGTAACGAGGACAGGGGAGCGGATGAGCAGTTCTTC	CASSNEDRGADEQFF
16	TRBV4-2	TRBJ2-7	TRBD2	NA	TGTGCCAGCAGCCAGGGGACTAGCGGGGGGGCCTACGAGCAGTACTTC	CASSQGTSGGAYEQYF
18	TRBV7-9	TRBJ2-7	TRBD2	NA	TGTGCCAGCAGCTTAGGAAGACAGGCTAGCGGGAACTCCTACGAGCAGTACTTC	CASSLGRQASGNSYEQYF
17	TRBV27	TRBJ1-5	TRBD1	NA	TGTGCCAGCAGTTCCCTATACAGGGGAGTTGGCAATCAGCCCCAGCATTTT	CASSSLYRGVGNQPQHF
16	TRBV28	TRBJ2-1	NA	NA	TGTGCCAGCAGTCCTCAGTTTAGCGGTGTCTACAATGAGCAGTTCTTC	CASSPQFSGVYNEQFF
14	TRBV6-1	TRBJ2-3	NA	NA	TGTGCCAGCAGTGAAGACAGAACCACAGATACGCAGTATTTT	CASSEDRTTDTQYF
16	TRBV7-6	TRBJ2-5	TRBD1	NA	TGTGCCAGCAGCTTAGCTGGGACAGGCCCTATTGAGACCCAGTACTTC	CASSLAGTGPIETQYF
15	TRBV10-3	TRBJ2-3	NA	few	TGTGCCATCAGTCCCGACGGATCTAGCACAGATACGCAGTATTTT	CAISPDGSSTDTQYF
12	TRBV29-1	TRBJ2-5	NA	few	TGCAGCGTGAATATCGACTCCGAGACCCAGTACTTC	CSVNIDSETQYF
17	TRBV28	TRBJ2-1	TRBD1	NA	TGTGCCAGCAGTTTATCCCTCGGGACAGCGTTTTACAATGAGCAGTTCTTC	CASSLSLGTAFYNEQFF
14	TRBV11-2	TRBJ2-1	NA	NA	TGTGCCAGCAGCTTAGAGAACGGGAACAAAGAGCAGTTCTTC	CASSLENGNKEQFF
14	TRBV20-1	TRBJ2-7	NA	NA	TGCAGTGGGACCCCCCCCGGACAGACCTGCGAGCAGTACTTC	CSGTPPGQTCEQYF
14	TRBV29-1	TRBJ2-6	TRBD2	many	TGCAGCGTAGGAGCGGGAACCGGGGCCAACGTCCTGACTTTC	CSVGAGTGANVLTF
12	TRBV2	TRBJ1-1	TRBD1	once	TGTGCCAGCAGGGGACAGTTCACTGAAGCTTTCTTT	CASRGQFTEAFF
17	TRBV24-1	TRBJ1-4	NA	NA	TGTGCCACCAGTGATTCCGCCCCAGATTGGACTAATGAAAAACTGTTTTTT	CATSDSAPDWTNEKLFF
12	TRBV20-1	TRBJ2-5	NA	NA	TGCAGTGCTCCCGGACTAACAGAGACCCAGTACTTC	CSAPGLTETQYF
17	TRBV29-1	TRBJ2-5	TRBD2	few	TGCAGCGTTGAACGACCGCGGGGTAGCGGGGGACAAGAGACCCAGTACTTC	CSVERPRGSGGQETQYF
14	TRBV5-1	TRBJ2-7	NA	NA	TGCGCCAGCAGCTTGGGAACAGGGATGACCGAGCAGTACTTC	CASSLGTGMTEQYF
13	TRBV6-2/TRBV6-3	TRBJ2-1	TRBD2	NA	TGTGCCAGCAGTCAAATGGCAGCGGGGGGGCTGTTCTTC	CASSQMAAGGLFF
14	TRBV12-3/TRBV12-4	TRBJ1-2	TRBD1	NA	TGTGCCAGCACGAAGGGGACAGGACTCTATGGCTACACCTTC	CASTKGTGLYGYTF
13	TRBV11-2	TRBJ2-7	NA	many	TGTGCCAGCAGTTCCCCCCTAGGCTACGAGCAGTACTTC	CASSSPLGYEQYF
12	TRBV28	TRBJ2-5	NA	NA	TGTGCCATCGAAGGACAACAAGAGACCCAGTACTTC	CAIEGQQETQYF
15	TRBV2	TRBJ2-5	NA	NA	TGTGCCAGCCCCCTCGAAGGGGGACTAAAAGAGACCCAGTACTTC	CASPLEGGLKETQYF
12	TRBV20-1	TRBJ2-7	NA	NA	TGCAGTGCTAGAAGCGGTTCAGACGAGCAGTACTTC	CSARSGSDEQYF
12	TRBV13	TRBJ2-5	NA	few	TGTGCCAGCAGCTTCTCTCTGGAGACCCAGTACTTC	CASSFSLETQYF
12	TRBV13	TRBJ1-1	NA	NA	TGTGCCAGCAACTCCGGGGGAACCGAAGCTTTCTTT	CASNSGGTEAFF
15	TRBV9	TRBJ2-1	TRBD2	NA	TGTGCCAGCAGCCCCGCCGGGACTAGTTCCAATGAGCAGTTCTTC	CASSPAGTSSNEQFF
12	TRBV29-1	TRBJ2-7	NA	NA	TGCAGCGCCCGAACAGATGCCTACGAGCAGTACTTC	CSARTDAYEQYF
17	TRBV29-1	TRBJ2-1	TRBD1	few	TGCAGCGGTGACATTTTCTCTGGGACAGGGACTTACAATGAGCAGTTCTTC	CSGDIFSGTGTYNEQFF
11	TRBV6-2/TRBV6-3	TRBJ2-1	NA	many	TGTGCCAGCAGTTATGGGTTTGAGCAGTTCTTC	CASSYGFEQFF
17	TRBV2	TRBJ1-2	TRBD1	few	TGTGCCAGCAGTGAAGGACAGGGGGCCGGAGCTAACTATGGCTACACCTTC	CASSEGQGAGANYGYTF
16	TRBV5-1	TRBJ2-7	TRBD2	NA	TGCGCCAGCAGCTTAATCGCGGGGGGCGACTCCTACGAGCAGTACTTC	CASSLIAGGDSYEQYF
15	TRBV14	TRBJ2-7	NA	NA	TGTGCCAGCAGCCCTGGGACGTGGACATTCTACGAGCAGTACTTC	CASSPGTWTFYEQYF
14	TRBV9	TRBJ2-3	TRBD1	few	TGTGCCAGCAGCACGGACAGGAACACAGATACGCAGTATTTT	CASSTDRNTDTQYF
11	TRBV6-1	TRBJ1-2	NA	NA	TGTGCCAGCAGTGAAGACTCAAGAATCACCTTC	CASSEDSRITF
15	TRBV2	TRBJ1-5	NA	NA	TGTGCCAGCAGTGAAATGAATAGGCGAAATCAGCCCCAGCATTTT	CASSEMNRRNQPQHF
15	TRBV27	TRBJ1-2	NA	NA	TGTGCCAGCATGAAAAGGGAACAGGGTGACTATGGCTACACCTTC	CASMKREQGDYGYTF
15	TRBV7-8	TRBJ2-1	TRBD1	NA	TGTGCCGGCAGCTTAGTAGGGGGCCCGTACAATGAGCAGTTCTTC	CAGSLVGGPYNEQFF
12	TRBV12-3/TRBV12-4	TRBJ2-5	NA	NA	TGTGCCAGCAGCTTCTATGAGCAGACCCAGTACTTC	CASSFYEQTQYF
16	TRBV6-5	TRBJ2-1	TRBD2	NA	TGTGCCAGCAGCCAAGGTCGACTAGCGGGGGGCAATGAGCAGTTCTTC	CASSQGRLAGGNEQFF
15	TRBV4-1	TRBJ1-2	NA	NA	TGCGCCAGCAGCCAACAAGAGGGTGGGCCGCGAGGCTACACCTTC	CASSQQEGGPRGYTF
15	TRBV12-3/TRBV12-4	TRBJ1-6	TRBD1	NA	TGTGCCAGCAGGAAGGGGACAGGGGTTAATTCACCCCTCCACTTT	CASRKGTGVNSPLHF